This is a list of T cell receptor beta chains from one sample in a study of blood T cell repertoires in COVID-19. Measured with immunoSEQ multiplex PCR; TCRdb has only the in-frame clones, and not every one. The sample includes roughly 180,000 clones, about 88% of them seen just once. Material: peripheral blood. These receptors were collected from a woman under 40 with active or convalescent COVID-19. CDR3s include the opening cysteine and the closing phenylalanine or tryptophan. The order of the fields is J gene, V gene, clone size, D gene, CDR3 DNA, CDR3 protein. D genes are given only for firm matches. Not every row has a clone size; where given, it reads once, few, many or a size class.

TRBJ2-1	TRBV7-6	NA	TRBD1	TGTGCCAGCAGCTTCCGGGACAGCAACTACAATGAGCAGTTCTTC	CASSFRDSNYNEQFF
TRBJ2-1	TRBV19	NA	TRBD2	TGTGCCAGTAGTGTGACTAGCGGGGGGATTGATGAGCAGTTCTTC	CASSVTSGGIDEQFF
TRBJ1-1	TRBV6-5	NA	TRBD1	TGTGCCACCGGACAGGGGGCGAACGCTGAAGCTTTCTTT	CATGQGANAEAFF
TRBJ2-1	TRBV3-1/TRBV3-2	NA	TRBD2	TGTGCCAGCAGCCAAGGGCTAGCGGGGAGAGATGAGCAGTTCTTC	CASSQGLAGRDEQFF
TRBJ2-2	TRBV5-1	NA	TRBD1	TGCGCCAGCAGCTTAAGGACAGGGGATTTATCCGGGGAGCTGTTTTTT	CASSLRTGDLSGELFF
TRBJ1-2	TRBV4-1	few	TRBD1	TGCGCCAGCAGCAAGACAGGGGACTATGGCTACACCTTC	CASSKTGDYGYTF
TRBJ1-2	TRBV27	NA	NA	TGTGCCAGCAGTTTGGTTCGGCAGGGAGGTGGCTACACCTTC	CASSLVRQGGGYTF
TRBJ2-7	TRBV28	NA	NA	TGTGCCAGCAGGCCCCGGATCGGGGGAATCTACGAGCAGTACTTC	CASRPRIGGIYEQYF
TRBJ1-3	TRBV11-3	once	TRBD1	TGTGCCAGCAGCCCACCGACAGGGGGAAACACCATATATTTT	CASSPPTGGNTIYF
TRBJ2-2	TRBV10-1	once	TRBD1	TGCGCCAGCAGTCTTGACAGGGACAGGGAGCTGTTTTTT	CASSLDRDRELFF
TRBJ2-3	TRBV2	once	TRBD2	TGTGCCAGCATCTACCGGACTAGTTCCACAGATACGCAGTATTTT	CASIYRTSSTDTQYF
TRBJ1-2	TRBV6-5	NA	NA	TGTGCCAGCAGTCCTACAGGGAAGTTGAACTATGGCTACACCTTC	CASSPTGKLNYGYTF
TRBJ1-1	TRBV7-8	NA	NA	TGTGCCAGCAGCTTAGTACAGATGAACACTGAAGCTTTCTTT	CASSLVQMNTEAFF
TRBJ2-1	TRBV28	NA	TRBD2	TGTGCCAGCAGTTCGCGGGGGTTCTCCTACAATGAGCAGTTCTTC	CASSSRGFSYNEQFF
TRBJ1-1	TRBV28	once	TRBD1	TGTGCCAGCAGTTTTATTGGACAGGGGGTCTATGAAGCTTTCTTT	CASSFIGQGVYEAFF
TRBJ2-3	TRBV10-3	NA	NA	TGTGCCATCAGTGACCCTCGGACTAGCACAGATACGCAGTATTTT	CAISDPRTSTDTQYF
TRBJ1-5	TRBV27	NA	NA	TGTGCCAGCAGTTCGACCGGGATTCAGCCCCAGCATTTT	CASSSTGIQPQHF
TRBJ2-2	TRBV24-1	NA	NA	TGTGCCACCAGTGATTTCCTTACCGGGGAGCTGTTTTTT	CATSDFLTGELFF
TRBJ2-1	TRBV24-1	NA	TRBD2	TGTGCCACCAGTGACCGGAGCGGGGGAGGGTACAATGAGCAGTTCTTC	CATSDRSGGGYNEQFF
TRBJ1-1	TRBV13	NA	NA	TGTGCCAGCAGCTTAGAATTCTCCGCGGGGACTGAAGCTTTCTTT	CASSLEFSAGTEAFF
TRBJ2-2	TRBV4-1	NA	TRBD2	TGCGCCAGCCGTCCGGTCCTTAGCGGGGCGAACACCGGGGAGCTGTTTTTT	CASRPVLSGANTGELFF
TRBJ1-3	TRBV23-1	few	TRBD1	TGCGCCAGCAGTCAATTGGTTCGGCAGGGGGCTAATTCTGGAAACACCATATATTTT	CASSQLVRQGANSGNTIYF
TRBJ1-2	TRBV7-9	NA	TRBD1	TGTGCCAGCAGCTCGGCGCGGGACAGATCTTTCTATGGCTACACCTTC	CASSSARDRSFYGYTF
TRBJ2-3	TRBV30	few	TRBD1	TGTGCCTTGGACAGGTCGGGGCGTTTT	CALDRSGRF
TRBJ1-4	TRBV5-6	few	NA	TGTGCCAGCAGCTTGGTCGCGGCAGGAGGGGAAAAACTGTTTTTT	CASSLVAAGGEKLFF